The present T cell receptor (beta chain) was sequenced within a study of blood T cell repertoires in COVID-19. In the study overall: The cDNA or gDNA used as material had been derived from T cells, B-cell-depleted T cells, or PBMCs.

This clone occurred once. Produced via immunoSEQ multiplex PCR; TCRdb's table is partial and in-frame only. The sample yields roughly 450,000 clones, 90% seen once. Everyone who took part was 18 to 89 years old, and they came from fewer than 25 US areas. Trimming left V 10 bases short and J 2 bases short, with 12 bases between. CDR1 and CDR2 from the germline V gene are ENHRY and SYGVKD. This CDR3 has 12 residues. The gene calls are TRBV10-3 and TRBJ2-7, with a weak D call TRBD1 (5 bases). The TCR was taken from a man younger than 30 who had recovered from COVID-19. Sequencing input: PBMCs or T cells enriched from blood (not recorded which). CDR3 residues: CATGSGAYEQYF. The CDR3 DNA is TGTGCCACAGGGTCGGGCGCCTACGAGCAGTACTTC.